The sequence of this T cell receptor beta chain was determined in a study of blood T cell repertoires in COVID-19. In this sample, this clone turned up once. Here immunoSEQ multiplex PCR was the method, and the copy in TCRdb shows in-frame clones only, minus some. The sample carries 130,000 or so clones, about 84% recorded once. The CDR3 length is 14 residues. Unmatched junction bases numbered 9, after V lost 10 bases and J lost 1 base. Per germline, CDR1 MNHEY and CDR2 SMNVEV (reference sequence). The chain links TRBV27 to TRBJ2-5, with 7 bases lining up with TRBD1. The origin of this receptor is an older woman with acute or convalescent COVID-19. The sequenced sample was peripheral blood. CDR3 DNA: TGTGCCACCTCCGAGAGGGGGCCCCAAGAGACCCAGTACTTC. Translating it yields CATSERGPQETQYF.